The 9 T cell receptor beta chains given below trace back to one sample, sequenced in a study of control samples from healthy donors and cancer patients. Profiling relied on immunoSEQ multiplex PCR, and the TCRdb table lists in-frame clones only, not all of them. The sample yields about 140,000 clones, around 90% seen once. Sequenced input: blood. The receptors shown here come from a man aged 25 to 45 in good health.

The CDR3 reads CASSKSGQGSSSYEQYF. CDR3 coding DNA: TGCGCCAGCAGTAAATCTGGACAGGGATCTTCATCCTACGAGCAGTACTTC. V is TRBV10-2 and J is TRBJ2-7; 8 nucleotides line up with TRBD1. The CDR3 has 17 amino acids. From germline, CDR1 is WSHSY and CDR2 SAAADI. V shed 5 bases and J 1 base; nucleotides not matched to a gene: 13.

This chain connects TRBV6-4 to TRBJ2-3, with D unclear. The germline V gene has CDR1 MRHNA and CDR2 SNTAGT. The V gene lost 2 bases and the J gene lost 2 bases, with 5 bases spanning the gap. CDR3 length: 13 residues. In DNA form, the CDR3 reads TGTGCCAGCAGTGACAGGGCCACAGATACGCAGTATTTT. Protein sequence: CASSDRATDTQYF.

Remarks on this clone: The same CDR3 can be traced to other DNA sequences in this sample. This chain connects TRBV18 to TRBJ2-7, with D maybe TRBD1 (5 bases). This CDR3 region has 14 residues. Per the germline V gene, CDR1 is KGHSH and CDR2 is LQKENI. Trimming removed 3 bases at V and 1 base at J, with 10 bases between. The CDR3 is CASSPQGASYEQYF. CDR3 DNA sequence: TGTGCCAGCTCACCTCAAGGGGCATCCTACGAGCAGTACTTC.

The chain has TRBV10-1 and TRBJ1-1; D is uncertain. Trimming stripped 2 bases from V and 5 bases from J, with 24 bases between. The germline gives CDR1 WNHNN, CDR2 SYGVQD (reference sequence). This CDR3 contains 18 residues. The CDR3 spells CASSESLCVQSLQTEAFF. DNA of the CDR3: TGCGCCAGCAGTGAGAGTCTCTGTGTGCAGAGCCTACAGACTGAAGCTTTCTTT.

Written as DNA, the CDR3 is TGCGCCAGCAGCCGTGGGACAGGCAGTAACTATGGCTACACCTTC. This translates into CASSRGTGSNYGYTF. The J gene is TRBJ1-2, the V gene TRBV4-3, with 8 nucleotides matching TRBD1. V lost 4 bases to trimming and J lost 1 base; unmatched junction nucleotides: 5. CDR1 is LGHNA and CDR2 is YSLEER in the germline V gene. There are 15 residues in the CDR3.

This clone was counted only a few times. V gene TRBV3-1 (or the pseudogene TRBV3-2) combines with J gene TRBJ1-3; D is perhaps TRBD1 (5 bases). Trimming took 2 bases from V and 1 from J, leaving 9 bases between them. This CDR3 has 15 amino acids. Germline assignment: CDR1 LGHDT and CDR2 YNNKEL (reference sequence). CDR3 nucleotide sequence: TGTGCCAGCAGCCAATGGTCAGGGTCTGGAAACACCATATATTTT. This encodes CASSQWSGSGNTIYF.

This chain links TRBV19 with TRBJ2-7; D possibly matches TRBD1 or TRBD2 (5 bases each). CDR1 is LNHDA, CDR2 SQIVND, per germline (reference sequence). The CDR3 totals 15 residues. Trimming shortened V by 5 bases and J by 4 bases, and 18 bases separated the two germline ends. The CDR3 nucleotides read TGTGCCAGTAGTTCAGGACTGGGGGTTAGGTACGAGCAGTACTTC. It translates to CASSSGLGVRYEQYF. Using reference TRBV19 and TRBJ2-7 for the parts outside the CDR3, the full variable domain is DGGITQSPKYLFRKEGQNVTLSCEQNLNHDAMYWYRQDPGQGLRLIYYSQIVNDFQKGDIAEGYSVSREKKESFPLTVTSAQKNPTAFYLCASSSGLGVRYEQYFGPGTRLTVT.

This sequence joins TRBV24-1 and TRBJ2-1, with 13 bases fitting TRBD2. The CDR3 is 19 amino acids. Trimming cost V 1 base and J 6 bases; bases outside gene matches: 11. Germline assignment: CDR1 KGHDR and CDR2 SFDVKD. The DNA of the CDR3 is TGTGCCACCAGTGATTTCACCGGGACTAGCGGGAATCAGGGCAATGAGCAGTTCTTC. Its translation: CATSDFTGTSGNQGNEQFF.

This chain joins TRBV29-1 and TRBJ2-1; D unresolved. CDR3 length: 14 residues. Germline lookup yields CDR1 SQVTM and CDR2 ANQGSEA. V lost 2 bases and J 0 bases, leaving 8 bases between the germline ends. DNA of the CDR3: TGCAGCGTTGAATCGCGCAACTCCTACAATGAGCAGTTCTTC. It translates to CSVESRNSYNEQFF.